These 5 T cell receptor beta chains originate from one sample sequenced in a study of T-cell memory formation after mild COVID-19. TCRdb called the 5' RACE reads again in MiXCR, with one record for every CDR3 protein. Of some 200,000 distinct CDR3 sequences listed, 20% to 25% are singletons. Sequencing was performed on PBMCs or a T cell subset sorted from them (not recorded which). Receptor source: an adult woman who had mild COVID-19 (a few samples of this study predate the infection). Cell type and time point are not known.

The V and J genes are TRBV15 and TRBJ1-1; the D gene is possibly TRBD1 (5 bases). The CDR3 totals 18 residues. Germline values: CDR1 LNHNV, CDR2 YYDKDF (reference sequence). Between the trimmed V and J ends, which lost 6 bases and 4 bases, there was a span of 27 bases. The DNA for the CDR3 is TGTGCCACCAGGGCGGACACTACCCAGCCCCGTGGGGGCACTGAAGCTTTCTTT. Encoded protein: CATRADTTQPRGGTEAFF.

The V and J genes are TRBV28 and TRBJ1-5; the D gene is possibly TRBD1 (6 bases). The CDR3 has 16 residues. Germline loops: CDR1 MDHEN, CDR2 SYDVKM. Trimming pared 6 bases from V and 6 bases from J, leaving 21 bases between. CDR3 DNA: TGTGCCAGCAGGGCCGGGACACAACCATTTGGTCAGCCCCAGCATTTT. Its translation is CASRAGTQPFGQPQHF.

The rearrangement links TRBV5-1 to TRBJ2-7, with D uncertain. In germline, CDR1 is SGHRS, CDR2 YFSETQ. The CDR3 has 12 amino acids. Trimming cost V 0 bases and J 7 bases, with 8 bases left between them. CDR3 sequence (DNA): TGCGCCAGCAGCTTGGGACGGCAGGAGCAGTACTTC. Amino acids: CASSLGRQEQYF.

The CDR3 coding sequence is TGCGCCAGCAGCGCCGACATTAGCGGGAGCACAGATACGCAGTATTTT. Residues: CASSADISGSTDTQYF. The V and J genes are TRBV4-3 and TRBJ2-3, with 7 bases that match TRBD2. CDR3 length: 16 residues. Germline CDR1 LGHNA, CDR2 YSLEER. Unmatched junction bases numbered 8, after V lost 5 bases and J lost 0 bases.

This clonotype has only a few counts. This chain joins TRBV7-9 and TRBJ1-2; maybe TRBD1 (5 bases). This CDR3 comprises 12 residues. CDR1 and CDR2 from the germline V gene are SEHNR and FQNEAQ (reference sequence). V lost 9 bases and J lost 4, with 12 bases in between. CDR3 nucleotides: TGTGCCAGGGGGGAGCTATTCTATGGCTACACCTTC. Translated: CARGELFYGYTF.